These 24 T cell receptor beta chains share one sample of origin, sequenced in a study of blood T cell repertoires in COVID-19. Produced via immunoSEQ multiplex PCR; TCRdb's table is partial and in-frame only. The data hold 150,000 to 200,000 clones, with 60% to 80% observed a single time. Source material: PBMCs or T cells enriched from blood (not recorded which). Receptor source: a woman between 50 and 59 years old who had recovered from COVID-19.

This sequence joins TRBV11-3 and TRBJ1-3, with D hard to call. The CDR3 covers 13 residues. Trimming left V 4 bases short and J 2 bases short, with 6 bases between. Per the germline V gene, CDR1 is SGHNT and CDR2 is YENEEA. The CDR3 nucleotides read TGTGCCAGCAGCTCCGGGGCTGGAAACACCATATATTTT. Amino acid sequence: CASSSGAGNTIYF.

The chain is built from TRBV3-1 (or the pseudogene TRBV3-2) and TRBJ1-2; D remains ambiguous. The germline V and J ends were trimmed by 2 bases and 10 bases, with 8 bases remaining between them. CDR3 length: 11 amino acids. Germline V lookup: CDR1 LGHDT, CDR2 YNNKEL (reference sequence). CDR3 sequence reads: CASSQYTVYTF. The CDR3, as DNA: TGTGCCAGCAGCCAATATACAGTCTACACCTTC.

The V call is TRBV7-8, the J call TRBJ2-7; 8 bases fit TRBD2. Looked up from germline, CDR1 is SGHVS and CDR2 is FQNEAQ. The CDR3 spans 15 residues. The V segment lost 7 bases and the J segment 5 bases; nucleotides outside the gene matches: 13. The CDR3 DNA follows: TGTGCCAGCACCCCGCCCGGGAGGGTAGACCACGAGCAGTACTTC. This encodes CASTPPGRVDHEQYF.

This sequence joins TRBV29-1 and TRBJ1-1; perhaps TRBD1 as D (5 bases). Germline V gene sequence: CDR1 SQVTM, CDR2 ANQGSEA. The CDR3 totals 12 residues. The V end was cut by 7 bases, the J end by 1 base, with 10 bases between. CDR3 nucleotides: TGCAGCGCCACCCAGGGGAACACTGAAGCTTTCTTT. Amino acid sequence: CSATQGNTEAFF.

The chain joins TRBV10-3 to TRBJ2-3; 11 bases match TRBD2. The CDR3 covers 16 residues. CDR1 and CDR2 from the germline V gene are ENHRY and SYGVKD. V gave up 6 bases and J gave up 2 bases; unmatched junction bases: 7. The CDR3, as DNA: TGTGCCATCAGCGGGACTAGCGGAAATCACACAGATACGCAGTATTTT. Translated: CAISGTSGNHTDTQYF.

This chain links TRBV28 with TRBJ1-2, with D possibly being TRBD1 (5 bases). This CDR3 region has 13 residues. V dropped 3 bases and J dropped 8 bases, with 13 bases sitting between them. CDR1 and CDR2 from the germline V gene are MDHEN and SYDVKM. In nucleotides, the CDR3 is TGTGCCAGCAGTTTTCAGGGAGGGGAAGGCTACACCTTC. Protein sequence: CASSFQGGEGYTF.

Regarding this clone: Distinct nucleotide sequences in the sample also encode this CDR3. The CDR3 nucleotides read TGTGCCAGTAGCAGGGGTATGAACACTGAAGCTTTCTTT. It yields the protein CASSRGMNTEAFF. V gene TRBV19 combines with J gene TRBJ1-1; a possible D gene is TRBD1 (6 bases). Deletions cut 6 bases from V and 0 bases from J, with 8 bases between. Germline V gene sequence: CDR1 LNHDA, CDR2 SQIVND (reference sequence). CDR3 length: 13 residues.

This chain's CDR3 is CASSRTGGNEQFF. The CDR3, as DNA: TGTGCCAGCAGCCGGACAGGGGGAAATGAGCAGTTCTTC. The chain joins TRBV11-3 to TRBJ2-1, with TRBD1 matching over 10 bases. The ends lost 5 bases at V and 7 bases at J; junction bases unmatched: 2. Germline V gives CDR1 SGHNT, CDR2 YENEEA. The CDR3 extends over 13 amino acids.

The rearrangement uses TRBV9 and TRBJ2-1; 9 positions match TRBD1. Germline V gene data show CDR1 as SGDLS and CDR2 as YYNGEE. CDR3 length: 16 amino acids. With 0 bases clipped from V and 7 bases from J, the junction kept 8 bases outside the gene matches. DNA for the CDR3: TGTGCCAGCAGCGTAGATACAGGGGGCACTGGGAATGAGCAGTTCTTC. Translated, it gives CASSVDTGGTGNEQFF.

This clone was found many times. The rearrangement uses TRBV27 and TRBJ1-6; D may be TRBD1 (6 bases). CDR1 and CDR2 (germline): MNHEY, SMNVEV (reference sequence). CDR3 size: 16 residues. Trimming stripped 6 bases from V and 0 bases from J, with 12 bases between. This CDR3 is CASRPNRDSYNSPLHF. The CDR3 DNA reads as TGTGCCAGCAGGCCCAACAGGGACTCCTATAATTCACCCCTCCACTTT.

The rearrangement uses TRBV29-1 and TRBJ2-7, with TRBD2 as a possible D gene (5 bases). The V and J ends lost 1 base and 3 bases respectively, with 10 bases between them. CDR1 is SQVTM, CDR2 ANQGSEA, per germline. The CDR3 extends over 13 amino acids. CDR3 sequence: CSVEGLGVYEQYF. CDR3 coding DNA: TGCAGCGTTGAAGGCCTGGGAGTCTACGAGCAGTACTTC.

This clone has just a few counts. This sequence joins TRBV5-1 and TRBJ2-4, with D unresolved. V gave up 0 bases and J gave up 6 bases, with 7 bases separating them. CDR1 is SGHRS, CDR2 YFSETQ, per germline. This CDR3 has 13 amino acids. DNA of the CDR3: TGCGCCAGCAGCTTGGAGTCGGGAAACATTCAGTACTTC. Encoded protein: CASSLESGNIQYF.

CDR3 bases: TGCGCCAGCAGCGCAAACACAGGACTAGCTGGTGGGGAGCTGTTTTTT. It specifies CASSANTGLAGGELFF. The V call is TRBV5-1, the J call TRBJ2-2, with 8 bases fitting TRBD2. Trimming took 4 bases from V and 8 from J; bases not matched to a gene: 13. The length of the CDR3 is 16 residues. Germline CDR1 SGHRS, CDR2 YFSETQ.

This clone has more than one count but fewer than ten. CDR3 DNA sequence: TGTGCCAGCGCACCAGACAGGGGGCGGCTGGTGGGCACTGAAGCTTTCTTT. The encoded protein is CASAPDRGRLVGTEAFF. This chain uses TRBV27 with TRBJ1-1, with 10 nucleotides matching TRBD1. CDR3 length: 17 amino acids. V trimming: 8 bases; J trimming: 4 bases; junction bases outside the gene matches: 16. Germline V lookup: CDR1 MNHEY, CDR2 SMNVEV (reference sequence).

The chain joins TRBV2 to TRBJ1-2; possibly TRBD1 for D (5 bases). V lost 10 bases to trimming and J lost 3 bases, with 18 bases between them. The length of the CDR3 is 14 residues. Germline V gene sequence: CDR1 SNHLY, CDR2 FYNNEI. In DNA form, the CDR3 reads TGTGCCACTCCACGGGCGGGGGGAGACTATGGCTACACCTTC. Protein sequence: CATPRAGGDYGYTF. Using reference TRBV2 and TRBJ1-2 for the parts outside the CDR3, the full variable domain is EPEVTQTPSHQVTQMGQEVILRCVPISNHLYFYWYRQILGQKVEFLVSFYNNEISEKSEIFDDQFSVERPDGSNFTLKIRSTKLEDSAMYFCATPRAGGDYGYTFGSGTRLTVV.

This clone was seen repeatedly, ten times or more. The rearrangement joins TRBV14 to TRBJ2-1; maybe TRBD2 (6 bases). V was shortened by 5 bases and J by 14 bases, with 13 bases between the two germline ends. CDR3 size: 11 residues. CDR1 and CDR2 (germline): SGHDN, FVKESK. CDR3 nucleotide sequence: TGTGCCAGCAGCACGGCGGGAAAGGAGTTCTTC. Its translation: CASSTAGKEFF.

The chain couples TRBV6-1 to TRBJ1-1, with D hard to call. This CDR3 has 14 amino acids. The V and J ends lost 1 base and 5 bases respectively, with 11 bases between them. Germline V CDR1 and CDR2: MNHNS, SASEGT. The CDR3 coding sequence is TGTGCCAGCAGTGAAGATCCCACTTATACTGAAGCTTTCTTT. Its translation: CASSEDPTYTEAFF.

This clone was observed once. The V gene is TRBV7-3, the J gene TRBJ1-2, with 7 bases identical to TRBD1. There are 17 residues in the CDR3. Germline loops: CDR1 SGHTA, CDR2 FQGTGA. The V segment lost 5 bases and the J segment 4 bases; nucleotides outside the gene matches: 16. CDR3 in amino acids: CASSPSPRRDSSYGYTF. The CDR3 DNA reads TGTGCCAGCAGCCCCTCCCCAAGGCGGGACAGCAGCTATGGCTACACCTTC.

The chain combines TRBV27 with TRBJ1-2; D is unresolved. CDR3 size: 15 residues. CDR1 and CDR2 from the germline V gene are MNHEY and SMNVEV (reference sequence). V was trimmed by 0 bases and J by 5 bases, leaving 13 bases between them. CDR3 sequence (DNA): TGTGCCAGCAGTTTATCCCGGGTAGATACGTATGGCTACACCTTC. Amino acids: CASSLSRVDTYGYTF.

The chain carries TRBV18 and TRBJ2-1; 8 bases map to TRBD1. Germline V gives CDR1 KGHSH, CDR2 LQKENI. The V gene end was trimmed by 3 bases and the J gene end by 8 bases; junction bases not matched to a gene: 6. The CDR3 runs 14 residues. For the CDR3, the DNA is TGTGCCAGCTCACCGGAGACAGGGGCCCATGAGCAGTTCTTC. It codes for CASSPETGAHEQFF. The entire variable domain, with the rest obtained from reference TRBV18 and TRBJ2-1, is as follows: NAGVMQNPRHLVRRRGQEARLRCSPMKGHSHVYWYRQLPEEGLKFMVYLQKENIIDESGMPKERFSAEFPKEGPSILRIQQVVRGDSAAYFCASSPETGAHEQFFGPGTRLTVL.

This clone has a single count. V gene TRBV4-1 combines with J gene TRBJ2-1, with TRBD2 identical over 15 bases. The CDR3 has 17 residues. Germline loops: CDR1 MGHRA, CDR2 YSYEKL. The junction had 4 bases not matched to a gene; V was cut back by 4 bases and J by 3 bases. In DNA, the CDR3 is TGCGCCAGCAGCCGGACGGGACTAGCGGGAGGCTACAATGAGCAGTTCTTC. Its translation is CASSRTGLAGGYNEQFF.

The rearrangement links TRBV24-1 to TRBJ2-3; TRBD1 might be the D (6 bases). This CDR3 region has 13 residues. CDR1 is KGHDR and CDR2 is SFDVKD in the germline V gene. With 4 bases removed from V and 8 bases from J, the gap between germline ends came to 12 bases. The CDR3 is CATSEPGATTQYF. The CDR3 nucleotides are TGTGCCACCAGTGAACCAGGGGCAACTACGCAGTATTTT.

The chain uses TRBV24-1 and TRBJ2-1; a weak D match, TRBD2 (5 bases). This CDR3 region has 16 residues. Trimming took off 4 bases at V and 5 bases at J, with 17 bases between the two ends. CDR1 KGHDR and CDR2 SFDVKD come from the germline V gene. CDR3 coding DNA: TGTGCCACCAGTGACCGCTCCCGGGATACTAACAATGAGCAGTTCTTC. Its protein product is CATSDRSRDTNNEQFF.

The chain has TRBV28 and TRBJ2-3, with 13 nucleotides matching TRBD2. The CDR3 has 20 residues. The J segment lost 3 bases and the V segment lost 4 bases, leaving 16 bases of the junction unmatched. Germline-derived CDR1 and CDR2 are MDHEN and SYDVKM. CDR3 amino acids: CASSSTGLAGIGGLTDTQYF. The CDR3 DNA sequence: TGTGCCAGCAGTTCAACGGGACTAGCGGGAATCGGGGGCCTAACAGATACGCAGTATTTT.